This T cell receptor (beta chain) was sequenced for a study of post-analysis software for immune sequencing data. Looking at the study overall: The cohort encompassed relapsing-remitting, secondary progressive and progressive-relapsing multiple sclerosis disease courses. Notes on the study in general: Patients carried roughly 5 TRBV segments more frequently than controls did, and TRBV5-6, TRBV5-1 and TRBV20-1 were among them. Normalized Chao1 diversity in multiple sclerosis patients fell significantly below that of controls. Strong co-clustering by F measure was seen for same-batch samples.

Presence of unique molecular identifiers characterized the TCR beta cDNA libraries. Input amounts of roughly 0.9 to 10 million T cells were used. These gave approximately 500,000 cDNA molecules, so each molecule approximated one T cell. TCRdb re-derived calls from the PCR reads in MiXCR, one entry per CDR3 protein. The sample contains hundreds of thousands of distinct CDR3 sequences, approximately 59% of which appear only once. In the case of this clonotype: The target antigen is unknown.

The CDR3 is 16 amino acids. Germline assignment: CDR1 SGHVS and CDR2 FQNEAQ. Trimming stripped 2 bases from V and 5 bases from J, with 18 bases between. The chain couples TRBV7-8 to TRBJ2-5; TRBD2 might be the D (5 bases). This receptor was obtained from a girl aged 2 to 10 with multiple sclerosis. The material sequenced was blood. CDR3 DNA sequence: TGTGCCAGCAGCTTAAGGTATCGAGGAGCGGTCGAGACCCAGTACTTC. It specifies CASSLRYRGAVETQYF.